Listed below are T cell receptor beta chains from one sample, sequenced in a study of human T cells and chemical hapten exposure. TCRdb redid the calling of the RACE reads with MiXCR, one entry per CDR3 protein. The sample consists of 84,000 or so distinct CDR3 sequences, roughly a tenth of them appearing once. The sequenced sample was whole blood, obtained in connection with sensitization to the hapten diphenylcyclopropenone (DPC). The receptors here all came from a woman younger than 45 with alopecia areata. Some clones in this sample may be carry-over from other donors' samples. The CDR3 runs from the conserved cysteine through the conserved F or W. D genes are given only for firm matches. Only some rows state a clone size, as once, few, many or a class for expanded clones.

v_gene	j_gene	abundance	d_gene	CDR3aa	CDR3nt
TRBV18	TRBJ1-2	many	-	CASSPDMTGDGYTF	TGTGCCAGCTCACCAGACATGACAGGAGATGGCTACACCTTC
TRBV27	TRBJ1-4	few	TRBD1	CASSLHRGRNSEKLFF	TGTGCCAGCAGTTTGCACAGGGGGCGGAATTCGGAAAAACTGTTTTTT
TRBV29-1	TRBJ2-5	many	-	CSAGQFQETQYF	TGCAGCGCAGGACAGTTCCAAGAGACCCAGTACTTC
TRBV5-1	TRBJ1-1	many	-	CASSLGSVNTEAFF	TGCGCCAGCAGCTTGGGTTCCGTGAACACTGAAGCTTTCTTT
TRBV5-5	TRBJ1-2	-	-	CASSLNGPKGYTF	TGTGCCAGCAGCTTGAACGGACCAAAAGGCTACACCTTC
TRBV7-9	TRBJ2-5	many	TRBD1	CASSLRFGTGPEETQYF	TGTGCCAGCAGCTTAAGGTTCGGGACAGGGCCTGAAGAGACCCAGTACTTC
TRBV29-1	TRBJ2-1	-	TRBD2	CSVARTSGSLSYNEQFF	TGCAGCGTTGCCCGGACTAGCGGGAGCCTATCCTACAATGAGCAGTTCTTC
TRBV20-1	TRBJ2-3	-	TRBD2	CSAIAGTVYALEYF	TGCAGTGCTATAGCGGGGACGGTATACGCACTGGAGTATTTT
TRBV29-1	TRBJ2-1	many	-	CSVSGSSYNEQFF	TGCAGCGTTTCCGGGAGCTCCTACAATGAGCAGTTCTTC
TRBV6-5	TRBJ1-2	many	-	CASSYSSGGASYGYTF	TGTGCCAGCAGTTACTCGAGCGGGGGCGCATCCTATGGCTACACCTTC
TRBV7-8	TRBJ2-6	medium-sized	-	CASIPGGYPGSGANVLTF	TGTGCCAGCATTCCCGGGGGATATCCGGGGTCTGGGGCCAACGTCCTGACTTTC
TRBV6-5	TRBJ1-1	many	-	CASSPPGREFNTEAFF	TGTGCCAGCAGCCCCCCGGGCAGGGAGTTTAACACTGAAGCTTTCTTT
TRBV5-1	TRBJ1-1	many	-	CASSSAAGTEAFF	TGCGCCAGCAGCTCTGCCGCGGGCACTGAAGCTTTCTTT
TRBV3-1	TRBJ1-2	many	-	CASSQVWSPSNGYTF	TGTGCCAGCAGCCAAGTTTGGAGCCCATCGAATGGCTACACCTTC
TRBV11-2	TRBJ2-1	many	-	CASSLNPGDPEQFF	TGTGCCAGCAGCCTGAACCCGGGGGACCCGGAGCAGTTCTTC
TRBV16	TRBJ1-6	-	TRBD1	CASSQSGQGSNSPLHF	TGTGCCAGCAGCCAATCGGGACAGGGTAGTAATTCACCCCTCCACTTT
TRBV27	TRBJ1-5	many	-	CASSENSPRQPQHF	TGTGCCAGCAGCGAAAATTCCCCGCGGCAGCCCCAGCATTTT
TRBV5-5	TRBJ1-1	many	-	CASSQDGLVNSEAFF	TGTGCCAGCAGCCAGGACGGACTCGTGAACTCTGAAGCTTTCTTT
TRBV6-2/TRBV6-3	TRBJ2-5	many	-	CASKFDGEETQYF	TGTGCCAGCAAATTCGACGGGGAAGAGACCCAGTACTTC
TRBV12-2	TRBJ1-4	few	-	CASRPSRPGQEKLFF	TGTGCAAGTCGCCCCTCCCGGCCAGGGCAGGAAAAACTGTTTTTT
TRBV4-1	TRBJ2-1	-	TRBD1	CASSQGAAGGQFF	TGCGCCAGCTCCCAGGGGGCCGCCGGGGGGCAGTTCTTC
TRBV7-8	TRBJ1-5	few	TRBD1	CASSTGQGGNQPQHF	TGTGCCAGCAGCACCGGACAGGGAGGCAATCAGCCCCAGCATTTT
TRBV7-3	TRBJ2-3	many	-	CASSSYLLDTQYF	TGTGCCAGCAGCTCCTATCTCTTGGATACGCAGTATTTT
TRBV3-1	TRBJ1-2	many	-	CASSQVGGEGYTF	TGTGCCAGCAGCCAAGTAGGCGGGGAAGGCTACACCTTC
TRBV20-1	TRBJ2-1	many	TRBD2	CSARRRGVMDEQFF	TGCAGTGCCCGGCGGCGGGGGGTTATGGATGAGCAGTTCTTC
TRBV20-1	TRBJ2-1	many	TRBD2	CSARDQRGGRSYNEQFF	TGCAGTGCTAGAGATCAGCGGGGGGGCCGATCCTACAATGAGCAGTTCTTC
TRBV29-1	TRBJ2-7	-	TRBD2	CSVTFLAGGHNEQYF	TGCAGCGTGACCTTTCTAGCGGGAGGGCACAACGAGCAGTACTTC
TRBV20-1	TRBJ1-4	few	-	CSARDGRGGNEKLFF	TGCAGTGCTAGAGATGGAAGGGGAGGTAATGAAAAACTGTTTTTT
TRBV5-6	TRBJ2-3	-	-	CASSLGLTTDTQYF	TGTGCCAGCAGCTTGGGACTTACCACAGATACGCAGTATTTT
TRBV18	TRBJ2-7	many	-	CASSPPGRASSYEQYF	TGTGCCAGCTCACCACCAGGCAGGGCAAGCTCCTACGAGCAGTACTTC
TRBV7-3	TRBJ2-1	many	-	CASSLRAGYNEQFF	TGTGCCAGCAGCTTAAGGGCAGGTTACAATGAGCAGTTCTTC
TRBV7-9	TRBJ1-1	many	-	CASSQLMNTEAFF	TGTGCCAGCAGCCAACTCATGAACACTGAAGCTTTCTTT
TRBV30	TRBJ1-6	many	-	CAWSSIRGSNSPLHF	TGTGCCTGGAGCTCCATCCGTGGGTCTAATTCACCCCTCCACTTT
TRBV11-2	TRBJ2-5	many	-	CASSSYREETQYF	TGTGCCAGCAGCTCGTACAGGGAAGAGACCCAGTACTTC
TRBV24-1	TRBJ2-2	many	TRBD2	CATSPRGAGTGELFF	TGTGCCACCAGCCCGCGGGGGGCAGGCACCGGGGAGCTGTTTTTT
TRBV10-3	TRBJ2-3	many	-	CAISEGEYTDTQYF	TGTGCCATCAGTGAAGGGGAATACACAGATACGCAGTATTTT
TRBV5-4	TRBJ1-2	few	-	CASSFMGIANYGYTF	TGTGCCAGCAGCTTTATGGGTATAGCTAACTATGGCTACACCTTC
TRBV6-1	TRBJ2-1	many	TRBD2	CASNELAGVEYWDNEQFF	TGTGCCAGCAATGAACTAGCGGGAGTAGAGTATTGGGACAATGAGCAGTTCTTC
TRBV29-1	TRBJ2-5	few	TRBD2	CSVGLAGDQETQYF	TGCAGCGTGGGACTAGCGGGGGACCAAGAGACCCAGTACTTC
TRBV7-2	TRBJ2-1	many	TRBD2	CASSLTSGRHNEQFF	TGTGCCAGCAGCTTAACTAGCGGGAGACACAATGAGCAGTTCTTC
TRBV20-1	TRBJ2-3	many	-	CSVTYRGRGTDTQYF	TGCAGTGTCACCTACCGGGGCCGAGGCACAGATACGCAGTATTTT
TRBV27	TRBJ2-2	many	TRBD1	CASSPLGQGDTGELFF	TGTGCCAGCAGTCCCCTGGGACAGGGGGACACCGGGGAGCTGTTTTTT